This entry lists 21 T cell receptor beta chains sequenced from one sample in a study of CD4 and CD8 cells across lung adenocarcinoma regions. One entry per CDR3 protein results from TCRdb running MiXCR on the PCR reads. The table has under 15,000 distinct CDR3 sequences, roughly 51% seen once; the top ten hold 33%. Sample: CD8+ T cells from the center of a lung tumor. The receptor set was obtained from a female donor with lung adenocarcinoma. The CD4 and CD8 labels of this study may be unreliable.

Concerning this clonotype itself: One junction end does not reproduce the germline sequence, and a read error may be involved. The rearrangement links TRBV10-3 to TRBJ2-3; 14 positions agree with TRBD2. Germline V gene lookup returns CDR1 ENHRY and CDR2 SYGVKD. CDR3 size: 17 residues. The CDR3 region is CASSRRLAGGLADTQYF. The CDR3 coding sequence is TGTGCCAGCAGTCGTCGACTAGCGGGAGGGCTGGCAGATACGCAGTATTTT.

This sequence joins TRBV14 and TRBJ1-1, with a weak D call TRBD1 (5 bases). Per germline, CDR1 SGHDN and CDR2 FVKESK. The CDR3 spans 15 residues. Trimming left V 3 bases short and J 2 bases short, with 13 bases between. The CDR3 loop reads CASSQGRVGNTEAFF. The CDR3 region has the DNA TGTGCCAGCAGCCAGGGCAGGGTAGGAAACACTGAAGCTTTCTTT. The full variable domain, with the rest looked up from reference TRBV14 and TRBJ1-1, is EAGVTQFPSHSVIEKGQTVTLRCDPISGHDNLYWYRRVMGKEIKFLLHFVKESKQDESGMPNNRFLAERTGGTYSTLKVQPAELEDSGVYFCASSQGRVGNTEAFFGQGTRLTVV.

The chain has TRBV6-5 and TRBJ2-5; 8 bases match TRBD2. The end of the DNA aligns better with TRBJ2-7, so the J call may be wrong. The CDR3 sequence is 15 residues long. The germline V gene has CDR1 MNHEY and CDR2 SVGAGI. CDR3 amino acids: CASSYGAGGSYEQYF. The CDR3 bases are TGTGCCAGCAGTTACGGGGCGGGGGGTTCGTACGAGCAGTACTTC.

This sequence joins TRBV6-5 and TRBJ1-1; D remains unclear. From germline, CDR1 is MNHEY and CDR2 SVGAGI. CDR3 length: 13 amino acids. V lost 2 bases to trimming and J lost 5 bases, with 9 bases between them. The DNA for the CDR3 is TGTGCCAGCAGTTACACAACAGTTACTGAAGCTTTCTTT. Translating it yields CASSYTTVTEAFF.

This chain joins TRBV6-5 and TRBJ2-1; D call uncertain. Trimming took 5 bases from V and 6 from J, leaving 8 bases between them. CDR3 length equals 12 residues. Germline CDR1 reads MNHEY; CDR2 reads SVGAGI. The CDR3 region is CASSHRFNEQFF. Written as DNA, the CDR3 is TGTGCCAGCAGTCATCGATTCAATGAGCAGTTCTTC.

This clonotype has only a few counts. The V call is TRBV27, the J call TRBJ2-5, with 11 bases aligning to TRBD2. Matching the DNA end better, TRBJ2-7 makes the J call doubtful. CDR1 and CDR2 from the germline V gene are MNHEY and SMNVEV (reference sequence). The CDR3 spans 16 residues. CDR3 region: CASRARLAGGPVEQYF. CDR3 nucleotides: TGTGCCAGCAGAGCTCGCTTAGCGGGAGGGCCCGTCGAGCAGTACTTC.

This chain uses TRBV4-2 with TRBJ2-1; TRBD2 aligns across 16 bases. Trimming cost V 1 base and J 3 bases; bases outside gene matches: 6. This CDR3 has 19 residues. The germline gives CDR1 LGHNA, CDR2 YNFKEQ. CDR3 nucleotides: TGTGCCAGCAGCCAAGTTTCCGGGACTAGCGGGGGGGACTACAATGAGCAGTTCTTC. Translated: CASSQVSGTSGGDYNEQFF.

A note on this clonotype: A junction end diverges from the germline sequence, so it may reflect a read error. The chain combines TRBV6-1 with TRBJ2-5; perhaps D is TRBD1 or TRBD2 (5 bases each). Germline lookup yields CDR1 MNHNS and CDR2 SASEGT. This CDR3 has 15 amino acids. CDR3 coding DNA: TGTGCCAGCGGGAGCGCAGGGAGCTACAAAGAGACGCAGTACTTT. Translation: CASGSAGSYKETQYF.

This clonotype is labeled as medium-sized. In DNA form, the CDR3 reads TGTGCCAGCAGCCCGAACAGGGGAGTGGGGGAATCACCCCTCCACTTT. Translation gives CASSPNRGVGESPLHF. The chain combines TRBV6-1 with TRBJ1-6, with 7 bases lining up with TRBD1. The V gene end was trimmed by 6 bases and the J gene end by 10 bases; junction bases not matched to a gene: 15. CDR1 and CDR2 from the germline V gene are MNHNS and SASEGT. This CDR3 comprises 16 residues.

Turning to this clonotype: The junction departs from germline at one end; a sequencing error may be responsible. This chain connects TRBV6-1 to TRBJ2-5; D is perhaps TRBD2 (7 bases). CDR3 length: 14 residues. Looked up from germline, CDR1 is MNHNS and CDR2 is SASEGT. CDR3 bases: TGTGCGAGGCTCGGGGGGCTAATCCAAGAGACGCAGTACTTC. This gives the protein CARLGGLIQETQYF.

This chain links TRBV12-3 or TRBV12-4 with TRBJ2-1, with no clear D. The J call may not be correct, given that the DNA end is closer to TRBJ2-5. The CDR3 totals 14 residues. The CDR3 reads CASSPQTSRETQYF. The CDR3 bases are TGTGCCAGCAGTCCCCAGACGAGCAGGGAGACCCAGTACTTC.

This chain connects TRBV25-1 to TRBJ2-1; the match to TRBD2 covers 10 bases. The V gene end was trimmed by 6 bases and the J gene end by 10 bases; junction bases not matched to a gene: 9. This CDR3 has 14 residues. The germline gives CDR1 MGHDK, CDR2 SYGVNS. This CDR3 reads CASRNLAGVGEQFF. Here the CDR3 DNA reads TGTGCCAGCAGAAACCTAGCGGGAGTGGGGGAGCAGTTCTTC.

By frequency in the sample, this clonotype is medium-sized (0.01 to 0.1%). The chain links TRBV6-5 to TRBJ1-3, with unresolved D. V was trimmed by 0 bases and J by 0 bases, leaving 9 bases between them. Germline CDR1 reads MNHEY; CDR2 reads SVGAGI. CDR3 length equals 16 residues. Written as DNA, the CDR3 is TGTGCCAGCAGTTACTCTTTGGCCTTCTCTGGAAACACCATATATTTT. It is translated as CASSYSLAFSGNTIYF.

This clonotype appeared a single time. An end of the junction differs from the germline gene, which may be a read error. This chain links TRBV6-1 with TRBJ2-2; D not resolved. The germline gives CDR1 MNHNS, CDR2 SASEGT. There are 14 residues in the CDR3. The CDR3 loop is CASIRAVNTDELYF. DNA for the CDR3: TGTGCCAGCATCCGGGCTGTGAACACCGATGAGCTGTATTTT.

This clonotype was counted many times. The V gene is TRBV20-1, the J gene TRBJ2-5; TRBD1 aligns across 8 bases. CDR3 length: 12 amino acids. Germline CDR1 reads DFQATT; CDR2 reads SNEGSKA (reference sequence). Unmatched junction bases numbered 0, after V lost 5 bases and J lost 1 base. The CDR3 spells CSAGQGQETQYF. CDR3 sequence (DNA): TGCAGTGCTGGACAGGGCCAAGAGACCCAGTACTTC.

This clonotype has a handful of counts. The J gene is TRBJ1-4, the V gene TRBV12-5; TRBD1 matches 7 bases. The CDR3 has 15 residues. Trimming cost V 2 bases and J 6 bases; bases outside gene matches: 6. The germline CDR1 and CDR2 sequences are LGHNT and FRNRAP. The CDR3 region has the DNA TGTGCTAGTGGTTTGCGACAGGGTGGAGATGAAAAACTGTTTTTT. Translation gives CASGLRQGGDEKLFF.

By sample share, this clonotype is medium-sized. CDR3 sequence (DNA): TGTGCCAGCAGCACGGGACAGCCACAAGAGACCCAGTACTTC. It is translated as CASSTGQPQETQYF. The V and J genes are TRBV7-9 and TRBJ2-5; TRBD1 aligns across 7 bases. CDR3 length: 14 residues. Per germline, CDR1 SEHNR and CDR2 FQNEAQ (reference sequence). V shed 5 bases and J 2 bases; nucleotides not matched to a gene: 5.

The chain recombines TRBV25-1 with TRBJ2-4; D remains unclear. The CDR3 is made up of 11 amino acids. V was clipped by 5 bases and J by 3 bases, with 2 bases between them. Germline V gene data show CDR1 as MGHDK and CDR2 as SYGVNS. The CDR3 DNA sequence: TGTGCCAGCAGTAACAAAAACATTCAGTACTTC. This encodes CASSNKNIQYF.

The chain couples TRBV6-2 or TRBV6-3 to TRBJ2-1; 11 nucleotides match TRBD1. The CDR3 is 17 amino acids. Losses at the gene ends were 6 bases for V and 1 base for J; bases not matched to a gene: 8. Germline V gene lookup returns CDR1 MNHEY and CDR2 SVGEGT. The CDR3 DNA sequence: TGTGCCAGCAGGGGACAGGGGGGTAACGGGTCCTACAATGAGCAGTTCTTC. Its protein is CASRGQGGNGSYNEQFF.

Note on this clonotype: One junction end does not reproduce the germline sequence, and a read error may be involved. The chain employs TRBV6-5 and TRBJ2-3; 7 bases are a match to TRBD1. The CDR3 has 15 amino acids. Germline loops: CDR1 MNHEY, CDR2 SVGAGI. The CDR3 region is CASSYRDRSTDTQSF. CDR3 nucleotides: TGTGCCAGCAGTTACCGGGACAGAAGCACAGATACCCAGTCTTTT.

V is TRBV6-2 or TRBV6-3 and J is TRBJ1-3; 8 bases are a match to TRBD1. CDR3 length equals 15 residues. The germline gives CDR1 MNHEY, CDR2 SVGEGT. After removal of 5 bases from V and 7 bases from J, the junction contained 10 bases not matched to a gene. DNA of the CDR3: TGTGCCAGCAGTAACGGACAGGGTGTGGGCAACACCATATATTTT. Encoded protein: CASSNGQGVGNTIYF.